The 27 T cell receptor beta chains listed next were all sequenced from one sample in a study of blood T cell repertoires in COVID-19. Assay used: immunoSEQ multiplex PCR; TCRdb lists only in-frame clones, some missing. The data contain 350,000 or so clones, 65% to 85% of them singletons. Sequencing used peripheral blood. All receptors come from a man aged 30 to 39 with active or convalescent COVID-19.

The V and J genes are TRBV6-5 and TRBJ2-3, with D perhaps TRBD1 (6 bases). The CDR3 is 14 residues long. Germline loops: CDR1 MNHEY, CDR2 SVGAGI. Trimming stripped 6 bases from V and 6 bases from J, with 16 bases between. The CDR3 protein is CASSLRDTGDTQYF. The CDR3 DNA reads TGTGCCAGCAGCCTCCGGGACACCGGGGATACGCAGTATTTT.

The V gene is TRBV2, the J gene TRBJ2-1, with TRBD2 identical over 8 bases. Germline V lookup: CDR1 SNHLY, CDR2 FYNNEI. CDR3 length: 16 amino acids. Trimming removed 6 bases from V and 0 bases from J; junction bases left unmatched: 7. The CDR3 is CASRKISGSSYNEQFF. CDR3 DNA: TGTGCCAGCAGAAAAATCAGCGGGAGCTCCTACAATGAGCAGTTCTTC.

This sequence joins TRBV28 and TRBJ2-7; a possible D gene is TRBD2 (6 bases). CDR3 length: 13 residues. Germline loops: CDR1 MDHEN, CDR2 SYDVKM. V was cut by 4 bases and J by 3 bases, with 10 bases left in between. In DNA, the CDR3 is TGTGCCAGCAGTTGGGTAGCGGACTACGAGCAGTACTTC. Residues: CASSWVADYEQYF. Full variable domain (missing parts from reference TRBV28 and TRBJ2-7): DVKVTQSSRYLVKRTGEKVFLECVQDMDHENMFWYRQDPGLGLRLIYFSYDVKMKEKGDIPEGYSVSREKKERFSLILESASTNQTSMYLCASSWVADYEQYFGPGTRLTVT.

The chain recombines TRBV25-1 with TRBJ2-7; 10 bases fit TRBD1. The CDR3 covers 14 residues. V lost 3 bases, J lost 3 bases, and 2 bases stayed unmatched. Germline CDR1 MGHDK, CDR2 SYGVNS. Written as DNA, the CDR3 is TGTGCCAGCAGTGACGGACAGGGGGACTACGAGCAGTACTTC. This sequence encodes CASSDGQGDYEQYF.

V is TRBV11-2 and J is TRBJ2-7, with 7 bases fitting TRBD2. V shed 5 bases, J shed 0 bases, and the junction held 7 bases outside the gene matches. Germline V gives CDR1 SGHAT, CDR2 FQNNGV. This CDR3 is built from 15 residues. The DNA for the CDR3 is TGTGCCAGCAGCCAACCTAGCGGCCCCTCCTACGAGCAGTACTTC. Amino acids: CASSQPSGPSYEQYF.

This chain uses TRBV6-2 or TRBV6-3 with TRBJ1-2; 7 bases are a match to TRBD1. This CDR3 has 13 amino acids. The germline CDR1 and CDR2 sequences are MNHEY and SVGEGT. J lost 6 bases, V lost 5 bases, and 6 bases had no gene match. CDR3 amino acids: CASSMRTGNGYTF. The CDR3 DNA sequence: TGTGCCAGCAGTATGAGGACAGGAAATGGCTACACCTTC.

This clone came up many times. V and J are TRBV4-2 and TRBJ2-1; TRBD2 aligns across 7 bases. The germline V gene has CDR1 LGHNA and CDR2 YNFKEQ. V lost 0 bases, J lost 11 bases, and 4 bases stayed unmatched. This CDR3 contains 13 residues. The CDR3 spells CASSQETGTKQFF. CDR3 coding DNA: TGTGCCAGCAGCCAAGAAACCGGGACTAAGCAGTTCTTC.

V usage is TRBV4-3 and J usage is TRBJ2-1; no clear D. The CDR3 covers 15 residues. The V end was cut by 0 bases, the J end by 4 bases, with 10 bases between. Germline CDR1 and CDR2: LGHNA and YSLEER. CDR3 amino acids: CASSQDLASYNEQFF. In DNA form, the CDR3 reads TGCGCCAGCAGCCAAGATTTGGCTAGTTACAATGAGCAGTTCTTC.

Only a few counts were recorded for this clone. The chain couples TRBV2 to TRBJ2-2, with a possible D match to TRBD2 (6 bases). Germline CDR1 and CDR2: SNHLY and FYNNEI. V dropped 7 bases and J dropped 5 bases, with 14 bases sitting between them. This CDR3 has 14 amino acids. The CDR3 protein is CASKQGRGTGELFF. The CDR3 region has the DNA TGTGCCAGCAAGCAGGGTCGGGGGACCGGGGAGCTGTTTTTT.

Turning to this clone: Additional DNA sequences in this sample encode the identical CDR3. The J gene is TRBJ1-1, the V gene TRBV19; 7 bases line up with TRBD1. Germline lookup yields CDR1 LNHDA and CDR2 SQIVND (reference sequence). This CDR3 spans 13 amino acids. J was trimmed by 0 bases and V by 5 bases; bases with no gene match: 0. DNA of the CDR3: TGTGCCAGTAGTGGGACAGTGAACACTGAAGCTTTCTTT. This translates into CASSGTVNTEAFF.

This clone was found once. This chain links TRBV7-9 with TRBJ2-2, with D possibly matching TRBD1 (5 bases). This CDR3 has 15 amino acids. Germline loops: CDR1 SEHNR, CDR2 FQNEAQ (reference sequence). The V end was cut by 4 bases, the J end by 5 bases, with 14 bases between. The CDR3 here is CASSSLGQATGELFF. For the CDR3, the DNA is TGTGCCAGCAGCTCCTTGGGGCAGGCTACCGGGGAGCTGTTTTTT. Combining the CDR3 with reference TRBV7-9 and TRBJ2-2 gives the whole variable domain DTGVSQNPRHKITKRGQNVTFRCDPISEHNRLYWYRQTLGQGPEFLTYFQNEAQLEKSRLLSDRFSAERPKGSFSTLEIQRTEQGDSAMYLCASSSLGQATGELFFGEGSRLTVL.

This chain links TRBV28 with TRBJ2-7; D is ambiguous. The CDR3 is 11 amino acids. CDR1 and CDR2 (germline): MDHEN, SYDVKM. Trimming removed 3 bases from V and 3 bases from J, with 3 bases in between. CDR3 in DNA: TGTGCCAGCAGTTTCCTCTACGAGCAGTACTTC. Protein sequence: CASSFLYEQYF.

This clone was found a few times. J is TRBJ2-1 and V is TRBV13; TRBD2 matches 7 bases. The ends lost 6 bases at V and 10 bases at J; junction bases unmatched: 15. CDR1 is PRHDT and CDR2 is FYEKMQ in the germline V gene (reference sequence). The CDR3 runs to 15 residues. The CDR3 sequence: CASRERDPTFREQFF. In DNA, the CDR3 is TGTGCCAGCAGAGAGCGGGATCCTACCTTTCGGGAGCAGTTCTTC.

The chain is built from TRBV5-6 and TRBJ2-7, with 7 bases lining up with TRBD1. The CDR3 totals 14 residues. Germline V gene sequence: CDR1 SGHDT, CDR2 YYEEEE. The ends lost 4 bases at V and 0 bases at J; junction bases unmatched: 4. The CDR3 sequence is CASSQTGSSYEQYF. CDR3 DNA sequence: TGTGCCAGCAGCCAGACAGGGAGCTCCTACGAGCAGTACTTC.

This rearrangement joins TRBV24-1 to TRBJ2-1, with TRBD1 matching over 11 bases. This CDR3 has 16 residues. Germline trimming cut 4 bases from V and 6 bases from J; bases unmatched to any gene: 7. Germline-derived CDR1 and CDR2 are KGHDR and SFDVKD. CDR3 amino acids: CATSDSPGQGGNEQFF. CDR3 DNA: TGTGCCACCAGTGACTCCCCGGGACAGGGGGGCAATGAGCAGTTCTTC.

This clone was recorded once. The chain recombines TRBV6-2 or TRBV6-3 with TRBJ1-5; D call uncertain. V was trimmed by 5 bases and J by 1 base, leaving 12 bases between them. CDR3 size: 15 residues. In germline, CDR1 is MNHEY, CDR2 SVGEGT. CDR3 loop: CASSLTGWSNQPQHF. Here the CDR3 DNA reads TGTGCCAGCAGTCTCACGGGATGGAGCAATCAGCCCCAGCATTTT.

The chain carries TRBV6-5 and TRBJ2-1, with D possibly TRBD2 on 6 matching bases. The V and J ends lost 6 bases and 5 bases respectively, with 14 bases between them. CDR1 is MNHEY, CDR2 SVGAGI, per germline. CDR3 size: 14 residues. The CDR3 nucleotides are TGTGCCAGCAGGGACGCGGGACTCCACAATGAGCAGTTCTTC. Encoded protein: CASRDAGLHNEQFF.

In this sample, this clone turned up a few times. V is TRBV10-3 and J is TRBJ1-2; 8 positions agree with TRBD1. The CDR3 totals 18 residues. Germline CDR1 and CDR2: ENHRY and SYGVKD. J gave up 3 bases and V 4 bases, and 16 bases lay outside the gene matches. CDR3 coding DNA: TGTGCCATCAGTGCCCGACAGGGGAAGGCCCCGTTGGACTATGGCTACACCTTC. Translating it yields CAISARQGKAPLDYGYTF.

The chain recombines TRBV5-8 with TRBJ1-1; D is undetermined. Germline assignment: CDR1 SGHTS and CDR2 YDEGEE. CDR3 length equals 11 residues. Between the trimmed V and J ends, which lost 1 base and 7 bases, there was a span of 5 bases. This chain's CDR3 is CASSLYSEAFF. The CDR3 nucleotides are TGTGCCAGCAGCTTGTATAGTGAAGCTTTCTTT.

The V gene is TRBV5-1, the J gene TRBJ2-5; 12 bases match TRBD2. V shed 6 bases and J 4 bases; nucleotides not matched to a gene: 4. The length of the CDR3 is 14 residues. Germline CDR1 is SGHRS and CDR2 is YFSETQ. The DNA for the CDR3 is TGCGCCAGCACCCTAGCGGGGGGGCGAGAGACCCAGTACTTC. Its protein is CASTLAGGRETQYF.

This rearrangement joins TRBV19 to TRBJ1-6; 8 bases fit TRBD1. The CDR3 has 17 residues. Germline values: CDR1 LNHDA, CDR2 SQIVND (reference sequence). The junction had 6 bases not matched to a gene; V was cut back by 3 bases and J by 2 bases. For the CDR3, the DNA is TGTGCCAGTAGTATCGGACAGGGAAGGACCTATAATTCACCCCTCCACTTT. It specifies CASSIGQGRTYNSPLHF.

V and J are TRBV19 and TRBJ1-3, with 9 nucleotides matching TRBD1. V lost 5 bases to trimming and J lost 4 bases; unmatched junction nucleotides: 9. Germline CDR1 and CDR2: LNHDA and SQIVND (reference sequence). This CDR3 comprises 16 residues. In DNA, the CDR3 is TGTGCCAGTAGTGCGTGGGACAGGGCTTCAGGAAACACCATATATTTT. Protein sequence: CASSAWDRASGNTIYF. Full variable domain (remainder filled in from reference TRBV19 and TRBJ1-3): DGGITQSPKYLFRKEGQNVTLSCEQNLNHDAMYWYRQDPGQGLRLIYYSQIVNDFQKGDIAEGYSVSREKKESFPLTVTSAQKNPTAFYLCASSAWDRASGNTIYFGEGSWLTVV.

This clone has just one count. This chain joins TRBV6-5 and TRBJ2-5; possibly TRBD1 for D (6 bases). The CDR3 is 16 amino acids. Germline V gives CDR1 MNHEY, CDR2 SVGAGI. Deletions cut 2 bases from V and 1 base from J, with 14 bases between. The CDR3 loop reads CASSYGRTALQETQYF. As DNA, the CDR3 is TGTGCCAGCAGTTACGGCCGGACAGCCCTCCAAGAGACCCAGTACTTC.

The J gene is TRBJ1-2, the V gene TRBV5-6; 7 positions agree with TRBD1. V trimming: 1 base; J trimming: 3 bases; junction bases outside the gene matches: 6. This CDR3 spans 15 amino acids. Germline CDR1 is SGHDT and CDR2 is YYEEEE. This CDR3 reads CASSLLQGGYYGYTF. CDR3 sequence (DNA): TGTGCCAGCAGCTTGCTCCAGGGGGGCTACTATGGCTACACCTTC. The full variable domain, rest sourced from reference TRBV5-6 and TRBJ1-2, is DAGVTQSPTHLIKTRGQQVTLRCSPKSGHDTVSWYQQALGQGPQFIFQYYEEEERQRGNFPDRFSGHQFPNYSSELNVNALLLGDSALYLCASSLLQGGYYGYTFGSGTRLTVV.

CDR3 DNA: TGTGCCAGCAGAGGGGGGGAAAGAGGAAACACCATATATTTT. Its protein product is CASRGGERGNTIYF. The gene calls are TRBV6-5 and TRBJ1-3; TRBD1 might be the D (6 bases). In germline, CDR1 is MNHEY, CDR2 SVGAGI. The CDR3 extends over 14 amino acids. V lost 6 bases to trimming and J lost 4 bases, with 13 bases between them.

The rearrangement links TRBV30 to TRBJ2-7; tentatively, D is TRBD1 (6 bases). Trimming took 0 bases from V and 6 from J, leaving 15 bases between them. The germline V gene encodes CDR1 GTSNPN and CDR2 SVGIG (reference sequence). The CDR3 sequence is 14 residues long. Here the CDR3 reads CAWSVGRGTSEQYF. The CDR3 DNA reads as TGTGCCTGGAGTGTCGGCAGGGGAACTAGCGAGCAGTACTTC. Full variable domain (remainder filled in from reference TRBV30 and TRBJ2-7): SQTIHQWPATLVQPVGSPLSLECTVEGTSNPNLYWYRQAAGRGLQLLFYSVGIGQISSEVPQNLSASRPQDRQFILSSKKLLLSDSGFYLCAWSVGRGTSEQYFGPGTRLTVT.

This clone was picked up many times. The chain employs TRBV6-5 and TRBJ1-2; 7 bases line up with TRBD1. The CDR3 has 13 amino acids. The ends lost 5 bases at V and 8 bases at J; junction bases unmatched: 8. Germline V gene sequence: CDR1 MNHEY, CDR2 SVGAGI. This CDR3 reads CASSLTGDGGYTF. CDR3 nucleotide sequence: TGTGCCAGCAGTCTAACAGGGGACGGCGGCTACACCTTC.